Listed below are T cell receptor beta chains from one sample, sequenced in a study of blood T cell repertoires in COVID-19. TCRdb's table, derived via immunoSEQ multiplex PCR, lists solely in-frame clones and lacks some. The sample consists of fewer than 500,000 clones, approximately 90% of them appearing once. Input material: peripheral blood. All receptors derive from a woman aged 30 to 39 with acute or convalescent COVID-19. The CDR3 runs from the conserved cysteine through the conserved F or W. The order of the fields is J gene, D gene, clone size, V gene, CDR3 protein, CDR3 DNA. D genes are given only for firm matches. Not all rows give a size; the values are once, few, many and, for expanded clones, a class.

TRBJ1-4 TRBD1 . TRBV6-1 CASSDWGQSNEKLFF TGTGCCAGCAGTGATTGGGGACAGTCAAATGAAAAACTGTTTTTT
TRBJ1-3 . . TRBV6-6 CASSAHRGAFGNTIYF TGTGCCAGCAGTGCCCACCGGGGGGCATTTGGAAACACCATATATTTT
TRBJ2-5 TRBD1 . TRBV7-2 CASSPWTGKTQYF TGTGCCAGCAGCCCGTGGACAGGGAAGACCCAGTACTTC
TRBJ2-3 TRBD2 . TRBV19 CASTLAGGFTDTQYF TGTGCCAGTACCCTAGCGGGGGGGTTCACAGATACGCAGTATTTT
TRBJ2-1 . . TRBV27 CASSFRRDFYNEQFF TGTGCCAGCAGTTTTCGGCGGGATTTCTACAATGAGCAGTTCTTC
TRBJ2-7 TRBD1 . TRBV7-9 CASTIAGQGSHEQYF TGTGCCAGCACCATCGCGGGACAGGGTAGCCACGAGCAGTACTTC
TRBJ1-2 . . TRBV3-1/TRBV3-2 CASSQLINYGYTF TGTGCCAGCAGCCAACTAATCAACTATGGCTACACCTTC
TRBJ2-3 . once TRBV2 CASSDTRAADTQYF TGTGCCAGCAGTGATACTCGCGCGGCCGATACGCAGTATTTT
TRBJ1-3 TRBD1 . TRBV25-1 CASSGTGSGNTIYF TGTGCCAGCAGTGGGACAGGGTCTGGAAACACCATATATTTT
TRBJ1-3 . . TRBV7-8 CASSQGTGNTIYF TGTGCCAGCAGCCAAGGGACAGGAAACACCATATATTTT
TRBJ2-6 . many TRBV5-1 CASSLDLSWSGANVLTF TGCGCCAGCAGCTTGGACCTAAGTTGGTCTGGGGCCAACGTCCTGACTTTC
TRBJ1-1 . . TRBV14 CASSVSGQMNTEAFF TGTGCCAGCAGCGTAAGCGGGCAGATGAACACTGAAGCTTTCTTT
TRBJ2-3 . . TRBV24-1 CATSDPGTDTQYF TGTGCCACCAGTGACCCGGGAACAGATACGCAGTATTTT
TRBJ2-4 TRBD1 . TRBV19 CASSKGGDRGIIAKNIQYF TGTGCCAGTAGTAAAGGGGGAGACAGGGGAATTATAGCCAAAAACATTCAGTACTTC
TRBJ2-1 TRBD2 . TRBV19 CASTMGGVWYNEQFF TGTGCCAGTACCATGGGGGGGGTGTGGTACAATGAGCAGTTCTTC
TRBJ2-5 TRBD2 . TRBV30 CAWAGEQETQYF TGTGCCTGGGCGGGGGAGCAAGAGACCCAGTACTTC
TRBJ2-7 TRBD2 . TRBV9 CASSVRGSGSYEQYF TGTGCCAGCAGCGTACGTGGTAGCGGGAGCTACGAGCAGTACTTC
TRBJ2-1 . . TRBV29-1 CSVDTGHEQFF TGCAGCGTTGACACGGGTCATGAGCAGTTCTTC
TRBJ2-6 TRBD1 . TRBV2 CASGQGNVLTF TGTGCCAGTGGACAGGGTAACGTCCTGACTTTC
TRBJ2-1 TRBD1 . TRBV7-2 CASSFGQGPLKQFF TGTGCCAGCAGCTTCGGACAGGGACCTTTAAAGCAGTTCTTC
TRBJ2-3 . . TRBV30 CAWSHRRAGTDTQYF TGTGCCTGGAGCCATAGGCGGGCTGGCACAGATACGCAGTATTTT
TRBJ2-4 . once TRBV7-8 CASSSSWGGIQYF TGTGCCAGCAGCTCTAGCTGGGGAGGCATTCAGTACTTC
TRBJ2-2 . . TRBV21-1 CASTYSGTNTGELFF TGTGCCAGCACCTATAGCGGGACGAACACCGGGGAGCTGTTTTTT
TRBJ2-3 TRBD2 . TRBV5-4 CASRPQNSGGWEDTQYF TGTGCCAGCAGACCGCAAAATAGCGGGGGGTGGGAAGATACGCAGTATTTT
TRBJ1-2 . . TRBV25-1 CASSVNTYGYTF TGTGCCAGCAGTGTGAACACCTATGGCTACACCTTC
TRBJ2-7 TRBD1 . TRBV7-6 CASSPGTVEGTYEQYF TGTGCCAGCAGCCCAGGGACAGTCGAGGGCACCTACGAGCAGTACTTC
TRBJ2-7 . . TRBV9 CASSVGSDVAYEQYF TGTGCCAGCAGCGTAGGGAGCGACGTGGCCTACGAGCAGTACTTC
TRBJ1-2 TRBD1 . TRBV30 CAWDLAGGRNYGYTF TGTGCCTGGGATCTGGCAGGGGGCCGGAACTATGGCTACACCTTC
TRBJ1-1 TRBD1 . TRBV2 CATVRDRSGVAFF TGTGCCACCGTAAGGGACAGATCTGGAGTTGCTTTCTTT
TRBJ2-1 TRBD1 . TRBV5-1 CASSLTGQGNNEQFF TGCGCCAGCAGCCTGACGGGACAGGGGAACAATGAGCAGTTCTTC
TRBJ2-2 . few TRBV25-1 CASSDAAVYTGELFF TGTGCCAGCAGTGACGCCGCGGTCTACACCGGGGAGCTGTTTTTT
TRBJ2-7 TRBD1 . TRBV5-1 CASSSTEGQGAYEQYF TGCGCCAGCAGCAGTACTGAGGGACAGGGGGCCTACGAGCAGTACTTC
TRBJ1-2 . . TRBV5-4 CASSSPTGLLGYTF TGTGCCAGCAGCTCACCGACAGGATTGCTCGGCTACACCTTC